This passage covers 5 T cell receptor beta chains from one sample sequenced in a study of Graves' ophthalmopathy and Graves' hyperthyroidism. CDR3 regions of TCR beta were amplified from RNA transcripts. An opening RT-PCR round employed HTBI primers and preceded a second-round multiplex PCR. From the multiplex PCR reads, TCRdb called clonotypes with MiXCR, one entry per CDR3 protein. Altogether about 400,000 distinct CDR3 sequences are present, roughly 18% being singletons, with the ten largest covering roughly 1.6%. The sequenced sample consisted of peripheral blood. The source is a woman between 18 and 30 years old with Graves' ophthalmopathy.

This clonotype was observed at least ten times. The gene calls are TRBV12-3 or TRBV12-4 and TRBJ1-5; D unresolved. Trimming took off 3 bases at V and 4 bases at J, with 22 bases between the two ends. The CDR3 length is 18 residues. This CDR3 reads CASSFSKGSTAGNQPQHF. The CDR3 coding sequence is TGTGCCAGCAGTTTTAGTAAGGGTTCGACTGCGGGGAATCAGCCCCAGCATTTT.

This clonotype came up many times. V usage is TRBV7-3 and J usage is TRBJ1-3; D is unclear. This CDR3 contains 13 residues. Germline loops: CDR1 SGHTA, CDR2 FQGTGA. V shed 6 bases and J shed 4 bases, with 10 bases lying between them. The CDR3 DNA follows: TGTGCCAGCAGTCCTCACATAGGAAACACCATATATTTT. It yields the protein CASSPHIGNTIYF.

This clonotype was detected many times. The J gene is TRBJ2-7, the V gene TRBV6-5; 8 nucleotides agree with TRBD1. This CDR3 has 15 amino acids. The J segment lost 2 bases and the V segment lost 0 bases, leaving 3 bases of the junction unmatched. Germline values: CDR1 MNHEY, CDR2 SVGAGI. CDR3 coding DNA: TGTGCCAGCAGTTACTCGCAGGGGGCCCCCTACGAGCAGTACTTC. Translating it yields CASSYSQGAPYEQYF.

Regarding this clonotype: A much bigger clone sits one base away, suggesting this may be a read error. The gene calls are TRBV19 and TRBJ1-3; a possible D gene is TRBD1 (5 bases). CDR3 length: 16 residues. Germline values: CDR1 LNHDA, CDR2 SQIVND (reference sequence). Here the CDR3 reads CASTYPPGTAGNAIYF. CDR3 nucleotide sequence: TGTGCCAGTACCTACCCCCCCGGGACCGCCGGAAACGCCATATATTTT.

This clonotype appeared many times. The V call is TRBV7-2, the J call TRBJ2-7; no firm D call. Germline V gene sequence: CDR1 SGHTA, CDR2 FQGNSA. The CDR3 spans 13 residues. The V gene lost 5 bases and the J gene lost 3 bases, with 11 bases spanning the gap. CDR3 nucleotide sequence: TGTGCCAGCAGCCAAGGACCGGACTACGAGCAGTACTTC. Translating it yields CASSQGPDYEQYF.